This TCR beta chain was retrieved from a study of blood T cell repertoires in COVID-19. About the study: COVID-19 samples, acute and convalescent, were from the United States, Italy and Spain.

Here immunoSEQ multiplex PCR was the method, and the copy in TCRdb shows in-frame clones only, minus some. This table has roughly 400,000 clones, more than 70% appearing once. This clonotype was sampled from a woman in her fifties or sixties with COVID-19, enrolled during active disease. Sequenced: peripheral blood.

This CDR3 is CASSPGTSGGETQYF. The DNA of the CDR3 is TGTGCCAGCAGCCCCGGGACTAGCGGGGGAGAGACCCAGTACTTC. This chain uses TRBV27 with TRBJ2-5; 14 bases align to TRBD2. V gave up 6 bases and J gave up 4 bases; unmatched junction bases: 4. The CDR3 is made up of 15 amino acids. Looked up from germline, CDR1 is MNHEY and CDR2 is SMNVEV (reference sequence).